This TCR beta chain was found in a study of T cell repertoires in cytomegalovirus infection. A single record per CDR3 protein comes from TCRdb applying MiXCR to the reads. The sample has 110,000 to 150,000 distinct CDR3 sequences, 30% to 40% seen once; the top ten hold roughly half. Comment on this clonotype: The antigen is undetermined.

The sequence derives from a human donor in good health (CMV status not recorded). Some clones in this sample may be carry-over from other donors' samples. The sample was CD8+ T cells from cultured PBMCs, taken from culture after CMV antigen stimulation.

This CDR3 is CASSLRDRRIHEQYF. As DNA, the CDR3 is TGTGCCAGCAGCTTGAGGGACAGGAGGATCCACGAGCAGTACTTC. V gene TRBV11-2 combines with J gene TRBJ2-7; the match to TRBD1 covers 8 bases. This CDR3 is 15 amino acids long. Germline CDR1 is SGHAT and CDR2 is FQNNGV. With 3 bases clipped from V and 5 bases from J, the junction kept 9 bases outside the gene matches.